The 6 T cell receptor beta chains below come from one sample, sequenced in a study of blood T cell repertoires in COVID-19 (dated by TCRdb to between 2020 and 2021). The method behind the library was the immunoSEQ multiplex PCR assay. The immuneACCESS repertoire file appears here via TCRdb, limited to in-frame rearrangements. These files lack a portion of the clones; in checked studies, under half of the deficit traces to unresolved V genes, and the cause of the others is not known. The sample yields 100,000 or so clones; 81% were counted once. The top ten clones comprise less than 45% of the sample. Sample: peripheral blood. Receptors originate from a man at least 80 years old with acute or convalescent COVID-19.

CDR3 region: CASFTGGSGRGQPQHF. CDR3 nucleotide sequence: TGTGCCAGCTTTACAGGGGGTAGCGGTAGAGGTCAGCCCCAGCATTTT. The chain carries TRBV28 and TRBJ1-5; 8 bases fit TRBD1. Germline CDR1 is MDHEN and CDR2 is SYDVKM. The length of the CDR3 is 16 residues. V shed 8 bases, J shed 6 bases, and the junction held 15 bases outside the gene matches. The entire variable domain, with the rest obtained from reference TRBV28 and TRBJ1-5, is as follows: DVKVTQSSRYLVKRTGEKVFLECVQDMDHENMFWYRQDPGLGLRLIYFSYDVKMKEKGDIPEGYSVSREKKERFSLILESASTNQTSMYLCASFTGGSGRGQPQHFGDGTRLSIL.

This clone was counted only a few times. CDR3 loop: CASSYLPGNQDSPLHF. The CDR3 DNA sequence: TGTGCCAGCAGTTACTTACCAGGGAATCAGGATTCACCCCTCCACTTT. The rearrangement uses TRBV6-6 and TRBJ1-6, with D possibly TRBD1 on 5 matching bases. This CDR3 is 16 amino acids long. Germline CDR1 and CDR2: MNHNY and SVGAGI (reference sequence). With 1 base removed from V and 8 bases from J, the gap between germline ends came to 15 bases.

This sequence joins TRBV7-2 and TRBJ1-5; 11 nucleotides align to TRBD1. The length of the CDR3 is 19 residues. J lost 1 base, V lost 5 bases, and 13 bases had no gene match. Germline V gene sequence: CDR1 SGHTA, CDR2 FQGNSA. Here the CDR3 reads CASSGRDRGTQGSNQPQHF. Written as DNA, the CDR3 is TGTGCCAGCAGCGGCCGGGACAGGGGGACCCAAGGCAGCAATCAGCCCCAGCATTTT.

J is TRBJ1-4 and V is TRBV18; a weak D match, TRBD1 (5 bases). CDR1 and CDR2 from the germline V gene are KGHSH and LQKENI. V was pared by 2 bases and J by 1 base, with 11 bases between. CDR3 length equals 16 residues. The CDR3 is CASSPGTGGTNEKLFF. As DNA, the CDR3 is TGTGCCAGCTCACCAGGCACAGGCGGAACTAATGAAAAACTGTTTTTT. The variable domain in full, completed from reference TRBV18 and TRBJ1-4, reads NAGVMQNPRHLVRRRGQEARLRCSPMKGHSHVYWYRQLPEEGLKFMVYLQKENIIDESGMPKERFSAEFPKEGPSILRIQQVVRGDSAAYFCASSPGTGGTNEKLFFGSGTQLSVL.

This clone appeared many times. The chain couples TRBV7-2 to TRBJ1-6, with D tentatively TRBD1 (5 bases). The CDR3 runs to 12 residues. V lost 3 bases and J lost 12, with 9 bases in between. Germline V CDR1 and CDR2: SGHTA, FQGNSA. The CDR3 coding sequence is TGTGCCAGCAGCTTCAGGGCCGGACCCCTCCACTTT. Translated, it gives CASSFRAGPLHF.

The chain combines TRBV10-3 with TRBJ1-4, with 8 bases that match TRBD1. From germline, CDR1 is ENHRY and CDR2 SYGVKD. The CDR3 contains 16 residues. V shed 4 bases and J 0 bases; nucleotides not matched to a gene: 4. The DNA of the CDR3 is TGTGCCATCAGTGCCCGGACAGGGTCAACTAATGAAAAACTGTTTTTT. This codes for CAISARTGSTNEKLFF.